The sequence of this T cell receptor (beta chain) was determined in a study of beta chain features in type 1 diabetes. Deletions cut 5 bases from V and 4 bases from J, with 17 bases between. The length of the CDR3 is 15 residues. CDR1 is LNHDA, CDR2 SQIVND, per germline (reference sequence). The study reverse transcribed the entire isolated RNA, so it sequenced expressed TCRB transcripts. The assay was immunoSEQ multiplex PCR, and TCRdb's table has in-frame clones only and misses some. The sample yields around 450,000 clones, about an eighth seen once. This chain joins TRBV19 and TRBJ1-2; D gene ambiguous. Sequencing was done on a sample of naive CD4+ T cells from blood. The TCR comes from a woman younger than 35 in good health. The CDR3 DNA reads as TGTGCCAGTAGTCATATCGTCAGACTTTTCTATGGCTACACCTTC. It is translated as CASSHIVRLFYGYTF.